A single sample gave rise to the 10 T cell receptor beta chains below, sequenced in a study of T cell repertoires in cytomegalovirus infection. For these receptors, no antigen is known. TCRdb re-called the reads with MiXCR, one entry per CDR3 protein. Of approximately 910,000 distinct CDR3 sequences detected, around 32% appear once; the ten largest clones hold more than 12%. The sample consisted of cultured CD8+ T cells from PBMCs, taken from culture after CMV antigen stimulation. Every receptor here comes from a human donor in good health (CMV status not recorded). Some clones in this sample may be carry-over from other donors' samples.

V is TRBV7-9 and J is TRBJ2-7; D is possibly TRBD2 (6 bases). This CDR3 region has 14 residues. Trimming removed 4 bases at V and 2 bases at J, with 12 bases between. The germline V gene encodes CDR1 SEHNR and CDR2 FQNEAQ (reference sequence). For the CDR3, the DNA is TGTGCCAGCAGCTCTCCGGGACTTCCCTACGAGCAGTACGTC. It encodes CASSSPGLPYEQYV.

The chain recombines TRBV20-1 with TRBJ2-6, with 8 bases identical to TRBD1. Looked up from germline, CDR1 is DFQATT and CDR2 is SNEGSKA (reference sequence). V shed 6 bases, J shed 0 bases, and the junction held 16 bases outside the gene matches. The CDR3 has 19 amino acids. This CDR3 is CSAPDPQGGSHSGANVLTF. The CDR3 DNA reads TGCAGTGCGCCAGACCCACAGGGGGGCTCCCACTCTGGGGCCAACGTCCTGACTTTC.

This clonotype appeared many times. The genes are TRBV7-9 and TRBJ2-1; D tentatively reads TRBD1 or TRBD2 (5 bases each). V dropped 0 bases and J dropped 9 bases, with 21 bases sitting between them. CDR1 is SEHNR and CDR2 is FQNEAQ in the germline V gene (reference sequence). The CDR3 totals 17 residues. The CDR3 nucleotides read TGTGCCAGCAGCTTAGCGCTACGGCAGGGATCTACTAGTGAGCAGTTCTTC. Translating it yields CASSLALRQGSTSEQFF.

This clonotype appeared a few times. V usage is TRBV6-1 and J usage is TRBJ1-1; 7 nucleotides agree with TRBD1. Germline values: CDR1 MNHNS, CDR2 SASEGT. V lost 7 bases, J lost 5 bases, and 13 bases stayed unmatched. CDR3 length equals 15 residues. CDR3 region: CASTNRQGVRTEAFF. The DNA for the CDR3 is TGTGCCAGCACCAACCGACAGGGAGTACGGACTGAAGCTTTCTTT.

This clonotype was picked up many times. The CDR3 loop is CASSWTGTGELFF. The DNA of the CDR3 is TGTGCCAGCAGCTGGACGGGTACCGGGGAGCTGTTTTTT. This rearrangement joins TRBV5-6 to TRBJ2-2; D is undetermined. Looked up from germline, CDR1 is SGHDT and CDR2 is YYEEEE. CDR3 length: 13 amino acids. V shed 3 bases and J shed 5 bases, with 8 bases lying between them.

The genes are TRBV27 and TRBJ1-2; D is perhaps TRBD1 (5 bases). Germline lookup yields CDR1 MNHEY and CDR2 SMNVEV (reference sequence). The CDR3 runs 14 residues. Trimming took off 7 bases at V and 2 bases at J, with 14 bases between the two ends. This CDR3 reads CASTSRRGNYGYTF. In DNA, the CDR3 is TGTGCCAGCACCTCTCGTCGGGGGAACTATGGCTACACCTTC.

The chain carries TRBV19 and TRBJ2-7; TRBD2 might be the D (6 bases). The CDR3 spans 12 residues. Germline CDR1 LNHDA, CDR2 SQIVND (reference sequence). V was trimmed by 9 bases and J by 0 bases, leaving 9 bases between them. CDR3 region: CASTGSSYEQYF. DNA of the CDR3: TGTGCCAGCACCGGGAGCTCCTACGAGCAGTACTTC.

The chain is built from TRBV7-6 and TRBJ1-1; perhaps TRBD1 as D (6 bases). This CDR3 spans 16 amino acids. Germline loops: CDR1 SGHVS, CDR2 FNYEAQ. The V end lost 3 bases, the J end lost 0 bases, and 14 bases lay between the germline ends. CDR3 sequence (DNA): TGTGCCAGCAGCTTGGGCAGGGGCCTGGTGAACACTGAAGCTTTCTTT. Translating it yields CASSLGRGLVNTEAFF.

The chain carries TRBV20-1 and TRBJ2-3; possibly TRBD1 for D (6 bases). The V and J ends lost 1 base and 1 base respectively, with 21 bases between them. The CDR3 covers 18 residues. Germline V gene sequence: CDR1 DFQATT, CDR2 SNEGSKA (reference sequence). The CDR3 region has the DNA TGCAGTGCTAGAGGGGAACAGGGCACTCTCTTGGGCACAGATACGCAGTATTTT. As protein: CSARGEQGTLLGTDTQYF.

This chain joins TRBV10-3 and TRBJ1-1; D uncertain. CDR1 is ENHRY, CDR2 SYGVKD, per germline. Between the trimmed V and J ends, which lost 4 bases and 1 base, there was a span of 7 bases. The CDR3 contains 13 residues. CDR3 sequence (DNA): TGTGCCATCAGTGCGGCAGAGAACACTGAAGCTTTCTTT. Translated, it gives CAISAAENTEAFF.